These 21 T cell receptor beta chains share one sample of origin, sequenced in a study of beta chain features in type 1 diabetes. Expressed TCRB transcripts were sequenced because the isolated RNA had all been reverse transcribed beforehand. Clones were read by immunoSEQ multiplex PCR, and TCRdb kept only the in-frame ones, dropping some. The profile shows 330,000 or so clones, around a fifth of them singletons. Sequencing used naive CD4+ T cells from blood. The receptors stem from a woman between 18 and 29 years old in good health.

This clone was picked up a small number of times. This sample also contains other DNA sequences that code for the same CDR3. The chain has TRBV29-1 and TRBJ2-7; 7 nucleotides agree with TRBD2. Germline CDR1 reads SQVTM; CDR2 reads ANQGSEA. This CDR3 contains 12 residues. The trim removed 6 bases at V and 2 bases at J, leaving 4 bases unmatched. CDR3 in DNA: TGCAGCGTGGGGGGGGGAACCTACGAGCAGTACTTC. This sequence encodes CSVGGGTYEQYF.

This sequence joins TRBV7-9 and TRBJ1-2, with unresolved D. This CDR3 is built from 12 residues. Germline values: CDR1 SEHNR, CDR2 FQNEAQ (reference sequence). Trimming removed 4 bases at V and 7 bases at J, with 10 bases between. The CDR3 region has the DNA TGTGCCAGCAGCTCCGAAGACATTGGCTACACCTTC. Protein sequence: CASSSEDIGYTF.

The chain employs TRBV5-1 and TRBJ2-1; 11 bases are a match to TRBD2. Germline CDR1 reads SGHRS; CDR2 reads YFSETQ. With V trimmed by 0 bases and J by 10 bases, 12 bases remained unmatched. The CDR3 is 17 residues long. CDR3 nucleotides: TGCGCCAGCAGCTTGGGGTCGGTAGCGGGAGGGCCGGGGGAGCAGTTCTTC. As protein: CASSLGSVAGGPGEQFF.

The gene calls are TRBV2 and TRBJ2-7, with 8 bases lining up with TRBD2. Germline CDR1 and CDR2: SNHLY and FYNNEI. J was trimmed by 4 bases and V by 7 bases; bases with no gene match: 9. CDR3 length: 14 residues. CDR3 coding DNA: TGTGCCAGCATTGTGGCGGGAGGTTTTTACGAGCAGTACTTC. Translated, it gives CASIVAGGFYEQYF.

This clone turned up a few times. The CDR3 DNA is TGTGCCACCAGCAGAGAGTCTCGCGGGGGAGCAGAGACCCAGTACTTC. It encodes CATSRESRGGAETQYF. V and J are TRBV15 and TRBJ2-5; TRBD2 matches at 7 bases. The CDR3 is made up of 16 amino acids. CDR1 is LNHNV and CDR2 is YYDKDF in the germline V gene (reference sequence). V lost 0 bases, J lost 4 bases, and 8 bases stayed unmatched.

This clone was detected only a few times. The chain is built from TRBV29-1 and TRBJ2-2; 10 bases map to TRBD1. V gave up 7 bases and J gave up 6 bases; unmatched junction bases: 5. The germline V gene has CDR1 SQVTM and CDR2 ANQGSEA. CDR3 length: 13 amino acids. Here the CDR3 DNA reads TGCAGCGCCGGACAGGGGGTGGCCGGGGAGCTGTTTTTT. As protein: CSAGQGVAGELFF.

In its sample, this clone was seen a few times. The V call is TRBV30, the J call TRBJ2-2; D is possibly TRBD1 (5 bases). The length of the CDR3 is 17 residues. V shed 3 bases and J shed 4 bases, with 21 bases lying between them. Germline CDR1 GTSNPN, CDR2 SVGIG (reference sequence). For the CDR3, the DNA is TGTGCCTGGAGCAACAAACTTGACAGTCTACTCACCGGGGAGCTGTTTTTT. Its protein product is CAWSNKLDSLLTGELFF.

This clone was counted only a few times. The rearrangement uses TRBV30 and TRBJ2-5, with a weak D call TRBD1 (5 bases). Per the germline V gene, CDR1 is GTSNPN and CDR2 is SVGIG (reference sequence). This CDR3 contains 14 residues. Trimming left V 4 bases short and J 2 bases short, with 14 bases between. The CDR3 is CAWIKRGFQETQYF. The CDR3 DNA reads as TGTGCCTGGATCAAAAGGGGTTTTCAAGAGACCCAGTACTTC.

This clone was seen a handful of times. The genes are TRBV30 and TRBJ2-1, with D perhaps TRBD2 (5 bases). The CDR3 is 11 amino acids. Germline CDR1 and CDR2: GTSNPN and SVGIG (reference sequence). With 0 bases removed from V and 12 bases from J, the gap between germline ends came to 9 bases. The CDR3 region has the DNA TGTGCCTGGAGTGTTTTAGCGTTGCAGTTCTTC. It translates to CAWSVLALQFF. The full variable domain, with the rest looked up from reference TRBV30 and TRBJ2-1, is SQTIHQWPATLVQPVGSPLSLECTVEGTSNPNLYWYRQAAGRGLQLLFYSVGIGQISSEVPQNLSASRPQDRQFILSSKKLLLSDSGFYLCAWSVLALQFFGPGTRLTVL.

This clone was detected a few times. The rearrangement links TRBV12-5 to TRBJ1-1, with D possibly being TRBD1 (5 bases). The CDR3 covers 14 residues. Germline CDR1 reads LGHNT; CDR2 reads FRNRAP. The V end lost 0 bases, the J end lost 3 bases, and 8 bases lay between the germline ends. This chain's CDR3 is CASGLVQGYTEAFF. The CDR3 nucleotides read TGTGCTAGTGGTTTGGTCCAGGGCTACACTGAAGCTTTCTTT.

V and J are TRBV5-4 and TRBJ2-5, with 9 bases that match TRBD2. The ends lost 3 bases at V and 6 bases at J; junction bases unmatched: 6. Germline V gene sequence: CDR1 SGHNT, CDR2 YYREEE (reference sequence). This CDR3 contains 14 residues. Here the CDR3 reads CASSYSGSVKTQYF. The CDR3 DNA sequence: TGTGCCAGCAGCTATAGCGGGAGTGTTAAGACCCAGTACTTC.

The chain links TRBV2 to TRBJ2-4; D gene uncertain. Germline CDR1 and CDR2: SNHLY and FYNNEI. The CDR3 runs 11 residues. V shed 4 bases and J shed 8 bases, with 6 bases lying between them. The CDR3 coding sequence is TGTGCCAGCAGTGCGAGTTACATTCAGTACTTC. This gives the protein CASSASYIQYF.

This clone has more than one count but fewer than ten. The V call is TRBV7-9, the J call TRBJ1-2; D call uncertain. The CDR3 loop spans 12 amino acids. Germline V gives CDR1 SEHNR, CDR2 FQNEAQ (reference sequence). The ends were cut back, 7 bases at V and 7 bases at J, with 13 bases in the middle. This CDR3 reads CASTQTRAGYTF. The CDR3 nucleotides are TGTGCCAGCACCCAGACGAGGGCTGGCTACACCTTC.

The V gene is TRBV30, the J gene TRBJ1-2; unclear D gene. Germline V lookup: CDR1 GTSNPN, CDR2 SVGIG (reference sequence). The CDR3 extends over 14 amino acids. The germline V and J ends were trimmed by 3 bases and 4 bases, with 15 bases remaining between them. The CDR3 region is CAWRAVRPAYGYTF. Written as DNA, the CDR3 is TGTGCCTGGAGGGCCGTGCGGCCTGCCTATGGCTACACCTTC.

The V gene is TRBV11-2, the J gene TRBJ2-1; 11 positions match TRBD2. This CDR3 contains 15 residues. V shed 5 bases and J 5 bases; nucleotides not matched to a gene: 5. Germline V gene data show CDR1 as SGHAT and CDR2 as FQNNGV. The CDR3 loop reads CASSPPGLADNEQFF. The CDR3 nucleotides are TGTGCCAGCAGCCCTCCGGGACTAGCGGACAATGAGCAGTTCTTC. Together with reference TRBV11-2 and TRBJ2-1, the CDR3 gives the full variable domain: EAGVAQSPRYKIIEKRQSVAFWCNPISGHATLYWYQQILGQGPKLLIQFQNNGVVDDSQLPKDRFSAERLKGVDSTLKIQPAKLEDSAVYLCASSPPGLADNEQFFGPGTRLTVL.

This clone was seen a single time. DNA of the CDR3: TGTGCCAGCAGTCGGGGACAGGGCCGATTTCCTCAAGAGACCCAGTACTTC. Protein: CASSRGQGRFPQETQYF. V and J are TRBV27 and TRBJ2-5; TRBD1 matches 9 bases. Germline values: CDR1 MNHEY, CDR2 SMNVEV (reference sequence). The CDR3 contains 17 residues. The ends lost 5 bases at V and 2 bases at J; junction bases unmatched: 12.

This clone has just a few counts. This chain joins TRBV6-5 and TRBJ2-7; 10 positions match TRBD1. Germline lookup yields CDR1 MNHEY and CDR2 SVGAGI. With V trimmed by 4 bases and J by 2 bases, 5 bases remained unmatched. This CDR3 has 15 residues. The CDR3 reads CASSSRDRGTYEQYF. Here the CDR3 DNA reads TGTGCCAGCAGTTCCCGGGACAGGGGTACCTACGAGCAGTACTTC.

This chain joins TRBV11-2 and TRBJ1-5; D not resolved. The length of the CDR3 is 14 residues. Looked up from germline, CDR1 is SGHAT and CDR2 is FQNNGV. V lost 3 bases to trimming and J lost 7 bases, with 13 bases between them. CDR3 sequence (DNA): TGTGCCAGCAGCTTGAATGTCGGGTCCCAGCCCCAGCATTTT. Translated: CASSLNVGSQPQHF.

The chain couples TRBV9 to TRBJ2-7; D perhaps matches TRBD1 (5 bases). Per the germline V gene, CDR1 is SGDLS and CDR2 is YYNGEE. The V gene lost 3 bases and the J gene lost 6 bases, with 13 bases spanning the gap. The CDR3 runs 13 residues. CDR3 in amino acids: CASSEGLAGEQYF. In DNA, the CDR3 is TGTGCCAGCAGCGAGGGGTTGGCTGGCGAGCAGTACTTC.

The rearrangement uses TRBV30 and TRBJ1-6, with 7 bases fitting TRBD1. The junction had 6 bases not matched to a gene; V was cut back by 8 bases and J by 5 bases. Germline loops: CDR1 GTSNPN, CDR2 SVGIG (reference sequence). This CDR3 region has 13 residues. The DNA for the CDR3 is TGTGCCGTTGAGGGACAGAATAATTCACCCCTCCACTTT. Translating it yields CAVEGQNNSPLHF.

The chain links TRBV5-1 to TRBJ2-7; the match to TRBD2 covers 7 bases. The germline CDR1 and CDR2 sequences are SGHRS and YFSETQ. This CDR3 has 13 amino acids. With V trimmed by 0 bases and J by 6 bases, 3 bases remained unmatched. The CDR3 loop is CASSLGPSGEQYF. Written as DNA, the CDR3 is TGCGCCAGCAGCTTGGGGCCTAGCGGCGAGCAGTACTTC.